The sequence of this T cell receptor beta chain was determined in a study of cytomegalovirus exposure and HLA in healthy donors. General study findings and limits: HLA alleles showed associations with some 15,000 TCR beta sequences in a later analysis, at a 0.05 false discovery rate.

PCR amplification relied on 60 Vbeta primers (plus 13 Jbeta primers). TCRdb's copy holds only in-frame clones and misses some; the assay was immunoSEQ multiplex PCR. The table lists over 85,000 clones, about three quarters of them singletons. On this clone: The antigen is unknown.

Trimming cost V 3 bases and J 5 bases; bases outside gene matches: 8. Germline V gene data show CDR1 as MGHDK and CDR2 as SYGVNS. The CDR3 contains 15 residues. The rearrangement joins TRBV25-1 to TRBJ1-2; 8 nucleotides match TRBD1. The sequenced material came from PBMCs. The sequence was obtained from a woman in her sixties or seventies in good health and CMV-seropositive. For the CDR3, the DNA is TGTGCCAGCAGTGACCCCGGACAGGGAAGGTATGGCTACACCTTC. Residues: CASSDPGQGRYGYTF.